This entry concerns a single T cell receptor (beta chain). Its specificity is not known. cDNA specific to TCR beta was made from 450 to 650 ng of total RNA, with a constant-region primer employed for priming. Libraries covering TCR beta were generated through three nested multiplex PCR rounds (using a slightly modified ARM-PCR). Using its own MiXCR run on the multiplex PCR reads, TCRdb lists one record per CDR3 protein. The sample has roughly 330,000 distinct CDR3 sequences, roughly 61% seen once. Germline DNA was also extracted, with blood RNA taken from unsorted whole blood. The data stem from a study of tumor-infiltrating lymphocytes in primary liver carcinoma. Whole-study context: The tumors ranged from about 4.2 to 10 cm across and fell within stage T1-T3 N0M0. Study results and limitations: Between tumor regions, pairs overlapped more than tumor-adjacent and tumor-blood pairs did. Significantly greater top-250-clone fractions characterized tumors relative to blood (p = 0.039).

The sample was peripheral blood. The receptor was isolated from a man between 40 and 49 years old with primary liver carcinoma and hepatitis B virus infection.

CDR3 nucleotides: TGTGCCAGCAGCCTCATTAATGACGGGGGAAGCGAGCAGTTCTTC. Protein: CASSLINDGGSEQFF. The chain carries TRBV11-1 and TRBJ2-1; D might be TRBD2 (6 bases). Germline V gives CDR1 SGHAT, CDR2 FQDESV (reference sequence). The V and J ends lost 5 bases and 10 bases respectively, with 21 bases between them. The CDR3 extends over 15 amino acids. Together with reference TRBV11-1 and TRBJ2-1, the CDR3 gives the full variable domain: EAEVAQSPRYKITEKSQAVAFWCDPISGHATLYWYRQILGQGPELLVQFQDESVVDDSQLPKDRFSAERLKGVDSTLKIQPAELGDSAMYLCASSLINDGGSEQFFGPGTRLTVL.